This passage covers 12 T cell receptor beta chains from one sample sequenced in a study of human T cells and chemical hapten exposure. MiXCR was run by TCRdb on the RACE reads, yielding one entry per CDR3 protein. The sample lists about 80,000 distinct CDR3 sequences, about 10% occurring once. This sample's time point: patch test 2, 6 weeks after DPC sensitization. Described treatment: therapeutic diphenylcyclopropenone sensitization with weekly scalp DPC. The source was whole blood, collected in connection with sensitization to the hapten diphenylcyclopropenone (DPC). These receptor sequences come from a woman in her twenties or thirties with alopecia areata. Some clones in this sample may be carry-over from other donors' samples.

This clonotype appeared many times. V is TRBV20-1 and J is TRBJ1-5; 8 nucleotides match TRBD1. V shed 5 bases, J shed 2 bases, and the junction held 8 bases outside the gene matches. The CDR3 consists of 15 residues. The germline CDR1 and CDR2 sequences are DFQATT and SNEGSKA (reference sequence). The CDR3 region is CSASMTGVGNQPQHF. DNA for the CDR3: TGCAGTGCTTCCATGACAGGGGTTGGCAATCAGCCCCAGCATTTT.

This clonotype appeared a few times. The rearrangement uses TRBV18 and TRBJ2-7; TRBD2 aligns across 7 bases. J lost 2 bases, V lost 0 bases, and 4 bases had no gene match. The CDR3 loop spans 15 amino acids. The germline CDR1 and CDR2 sequences are KGHSH and LQKENI. CDR3 residues: CASSPPSSGPYEQYF. In DNA, the CDR3 is TGTGCCAGCTCACCACCCTCTAGCGGCCCCTACGAGCAGTACTTC.

The genes are TRBV5-4 and TRBJ2-2; 15 bases align to TRBD2. The CDR3 sequence is 17 residues long. The ends lost 4 bases at V and 5 bases at J; junction bases unmatched: 6. In germline, CDR1 is SGHNT, CDR2 YYREEE (reference sequence). In DNA, the CDR3 is TGTGCCAGCAGCCCGGGGGGACTAGCGGGAGGTACCGGGGAGCTGTTTTTT. Translation: CASSPGGLAGGTGELFF.

This clonotype was detected many times. The V call is TRBV11-3, the J call TRBJ2-1; no clear D gene. Germline assignment: CDR1 SGHNT and CDR2 YENEEA. The CDR3 totals 15 residues. With 1 base removed from V and 1 base from J, the gap between germline ends came to 8 bases. CDR3 in amino acids: CASSLGVGSYNEQFF. The CDR3 nucleotides are TGTGCCAGCAGCTTAGGAGTAGGGTCCTACAATGAGCAGTTCTTC.

This clonotype has a count of ten or more. The chain has TRBV29-1 and TRBJ1-1; D gene uncertain. Germline V gene sequence: CDR1 SQVTM, CDR2 ANQGSEA. Trimming took off 3 bases at V and 0 bases at J, with 17 bases between the two ends. This CDR3 is built from 16 residues. The CDR3 DNA reads TGCAGCGTTGAGAACCTCATGGCCTCCTTGAACACTGAAGCTTTCTTT. Encoded protein: CSVENLMASLNTEAFF.

This clonotype showed up many times. The rearrangement links TRBV5-5 to TRBJ2-1; D ambiguous. Germline V gives CDR1 SGHKS, CDR2 YYEKEE (reference sequence). The CDR3 is 15 amino acids. Trimming pared 5 bases from V and 0 bases from J, leaving 12 bases between. The CDR3 DNA reads as TGTGCCAGCAGTCCGGAGTACAGCTCCTACAATGAGCAGTTCTTC. Encoded protein: CASSPEYSSYNEQFF.

Ten or more counts support this clonotype. J is TRBJ1-5 and V is TRBV5-4; 7 bases fit TRBD1. The germline gives CDR1 SGHNT, CDR2 YYREEE (reference sequence). This CDR3 contains 14 residues. Unmatched junction bases numbered 5, after V lost 2 bases and J lost 6 bases. The CDR3 coding sequence is TGTGCCAGCAGCTTACAGGGGCATGCTCAGCCCCAGCATTTT. As protein: CASSLQGHAQPQHF.

To note about this clonotype: Given a much more abundant clone one base away, this may be a read error. It is likely a read error, because the conserved phenylalanine at the end of the CDR3 is missing. The gene calls are TRBV5-1 and TRBJ2-3; 10 bases are shared with TRBD2. V was pared by 5 bases and J by 2 bases, with 5 bases of the junction left unmatched. This CDR3 region has 15 residues. Germline loops: CDR1 SGHRS, CDR2 YFSETQ. In DNA, the CDR3 is TGCGCCAGCAGAACCGGACTAGCGGACACAGATACGCAGTATTAT. Its protein product is CASRTGLADTDTQYY.

The chain recombines TRBV28 with TRBJ1-5; no firm D call. Germline-derived CDR1 and CDR2 are MDHEN and SYDVKM. The CDR3 is 15 residues long. The V end was cut by 6 bases, the J end by 0 bases, with 12 bases between. The CDR3 sequence is CASRPFGPSNQPQHF. The CDR3 DNA sequence: TGTGCCAGCAGACCCTTCGGCCCTAGCAATCAGCCCCAGCATTTT.

Only a few counts were recorded for this clonotype. V and J are TRBV4-1 and TRBJ1-6; D call uncertain. The CDR3 length is 17 residues. Germline lookup yields CDR1 MGHRA and CDR2 YSYEKL. V lost 0 bases, J lost 6 bases, and 15 bases lay in between. In nucleotides, the CDR3 is TGCGCCAGCAGCCAAGAAGGTTTCGGGTCGGCTAATTCACCCCTCCACTTT. Translating it yields CASSQEGFGSANSPLHF.

This clonotype was seen ten or more times. V usage is TRBV29-1 and J usage is TRBJ2-4; either TRBD1 or TRBD2 may fit D (5 bases each). The CDR3 contains 13 residues. The V gene lost 2 bases and the J gene lost 7 bases, with 12 bases spanning the gap. Germline V gene data show CDR1 as SQVTM and CDR2 as ANQGSEA. The CDR3 nucleotides are TGCAGCGTTGAATGGGGGAAAGGGAACATTCAGTACTTC. Protein product: CSVEWGKGNIQYF. Together with reference TRBV29-1 and TRBJ2-4, the CDR3 gives the full variable domain: SAVISQKPSRDICQRGTSLTIQCQVDSQVTMMFWYRQQPGQSLTLIATANQGSEATYESGFVIDKFPISRPNLTFSTLTVSNMSPEDSSIYLCSVEWGKGNIQYFGAGTRLSVL.

V is TRBV4-3 and J is TRBJ1-2; 7 nucleotides line up with TRBD1. The CDR3 is made up of 14 amino acids. From germline, CDR1 is LGHNA and CDR2 YSLEER. The ends lost 0 bases at V and 5 bases at J; junction bases unmatched: 3. CDR3 region: CASSQELQGYGYTF. The CDR3 DNA sequence: TGCGCCAGCAGCCAAGAACTACAGGGGTATGGCTACACCTTC.